Detailed here is one TCR beta chain. Its cognate antigen is unknown. V lost 2 bases and J lost 3, with 9 bases in between. The V gene's germline CDR1 is SGHRS and CDR2 YFSETQ. This CDR3 has 13 amino acids. These data come from a study of shared clonotypes between healthy human individuals. Regarding the study as a whole: Generation probabilities were higher for clonotypes shared across all four sorted-subset donors than for unshared ones.

Clones were read by immunoSEQ multiplex PCR, and TCRdb kept only the in-frame ones, dropping some. The sample contains a few hundred thousand clones, 50% to 80% of which appear only once. The sequenced sample consisted of memory CD4+ T cells sorted from blood. The subset denotes: CD45RA-negative fraction. The chain joins TRBV5-1 to TRBJ2-7; D call uncertain. This TCR was recovered from a man aged 30 to 39 in good health. This CDR3 reads CASSFQTDYEQYF. The CDR3 DNA is TGCGCCAGCAGCTTCCAGACGGACTACGAGCAGTACTTC. The full variable domain, completed using reference TRBV5-1 and TRBJ2-7, is KAGVTQTPRYLIKTRGQQVTLSCSPISGHRSVSWYQQTPGQGLQFLFEYFSETQRNKGNFPGRFSGRQFSNSRSEMNVSTLELGDSALYLCASSFQTDYEQYFGPGTRLTVT.